One and the same sample provided the 19 T cell receptor beta chains below, sequenced in a study of molecular identifiers for immune sequencing clone quantification. A single record per CDR3 protein comes from TCRdb applying MiXCR to the PCR reads. The repertoire holds around 480,000 distinct CDR3 sequences, with over 20% as singletons. Sequencing was carried out using naive CD8+ T cells from blood, with Jurkat cell RNA spiked in. Subset described: FACS-sorted CD8+CD4-CCR7+CD45RA+ naive T cells. These receptors all come from a human donor in good health. Some libraries in this study had Jurkat cell RNA spiked in.

There are a few counts of this clonotype. This chain uses TRBV9 with TRBJ2-7, with TRBD2 as a possible D gene (5 bases). Trimming stripped 3 bases from V and 5 bases from J, with 12 bases between. Germline CDR1 and CDR2: SGDLS and YYNGEE. There are 13 residues in the CDR3. CDR3 in amino acids: CASSGRLAHEQYF. CDR3 bases: TGTGCCAGCAGCGGGAGGTTGGCCCACGAGCAGTACTTC.

This clonotype has a single count. A read error is possible here, since a much larger clone lies one base away. The chain has TRBV27 and TRBJ2-7; TRBD1 agrees at 8 bases. Germline V gene sequence: CDR1 MNHEY, CDR2 SMNVEV (reference sequence). After removal of 5 bases from V and 5 bases from J, the junction contained 8 bases not matched to a gene. The CDR3 runs to 14 residues. The CDR3 sequence: CASSVTGGLDEQYF. CDR3 nucleotide sequence: TGTGCCAGCAGTGTAACAGGGGGGTTGGACGAGCAGTACTTC.

The chain combines TRBV9 with TRBJ2-1; a weak D match, TRBD1 (5 bases). From germline, CDR1 is SGDLS and CDR2 YYNGEE. The CDR3 consists of 15 residues. Deletions cut 4 bases from V and 4 bases from J, with 15 bases between. CDR3 DNA: TGTGCCAGCAGCCCAGGGAAATCCCCTTACAATGAGCAGTTCTTC. Translation: CASSPGKSPYNEQFF.

This clonotype came up a few times. The chain employs TRBV4-1 and TRBJ2-3; a possible D gene is TRBD2 (6 bases). The germline V and J ends were trimmed by 4 bases and 0 bases, with 14 bases remaining between them. CDR3 size: 16 residues. Germline CDR1 is MGHRA and CDR2 is YSYEKL. The CDR3: CASSRLSGTSTDTQYF. In DNA, the CDR3 is TGCGCCAGCAGCCGGCTTAGCGGAACTAGCACAGATACGCAGTATTTT.

In its sample, this clonotype was seen a few times. The chain uses TRBV20-1 and TRBJ2-5; the match to TRBD1 covers 7 bases. Germline CDR1 DFQATT, CDR2 SNEGSKA (reference sequence). Trimming removed 3 bases from V and 2 bases from J; junction bases left unmatched: 9. The CDR3 loop spans 15 amino acids. This CDR3 is CSASLDWDRQETQYF. CDR3 nucleotide sequence: TGCAGTGCTAGTCTAGATTGGGACAGACAAGAGACCCAGTACTTC.

This clonotype has at least ten counts. The rearrangement joins TRBV4-1 to TRBJ2-2; no clear D. Trimming cost V 2 bases and J 1 base, with 11 bases left between them. The CDR3 runs to 16 residues. Germline CDR1 and CDR2: MGHRA and YSYEKL. The CDR3 nucleotides read TGCGCCAGCAGCCAAAAGGACGGTTGGAACACCGGGGAGCTGTTTTTT. Translating gives CASSQKDGWNTGELFF.

Concerning this clonotype itself: A much larger clone differs by one base, so this may be a read error. The V gene is TRBV27, the J gene TRBJ2-7, with D maybe TRBD1 (7 bases). The CDR3 runs to 12 residues. In germline, CDR1 is MNHEY, CDR2 SMNVEV (reference sequence). CDR3 nucleotide sequence: TGTACCAGCAGGGGGGTAGACTACGAGCAGTACTTC. This codes for CTSRGVDYEQYF.

This clonotype was picked up a small number of times. The chain joins TRBV11-3 to TRBJ2-7; 10 bases match TRBD2. The CDR3 is 14 residues long. Germline-derived CDR1 and CDR2 are SGHNT and YENEEA. Trimming removed 4 bases from V and 5 bases from J; junction bases left unmatched: 5. CDR3 loop: CASSWSGRDHEQYF. The CDR3 DNA sequence: TGTGCCAGCAGCTGGAGCGGGAGGGACCACGAGCAGTACTTC.

In this sample, this clonotype turned up many times. V usage is TRBV27 and J usage is TRBJ2-7; 11 bases are shared with TRBD1. The CDR3 extends over 15 amino acids. From germline, CDR1 is MNHEY and CDR2 SMNVEV (reference sequence). The ends lost 6 bases at V and 2 bases at J; junction bases unmatched: 6. CDR3 DNA: TGTGCCAGCAGCCTGGGACAGGGGGGTACCTACGAGCAGTACTTC. Amino acids: CASSLGQGGTYEQYF.

The chain combines TRBV7-8 with TRBJ1-4; D possibly corresponds to TRBD1 (5 bases). Germline CDR1 and CDR2: SGHVS and FQNEAQ. Between the trimmed V and J ends, which lost 2 bases and 8 bases, there was a span of 9 bases. This CDR3 has 13 residues. CDR3 sequence (DNA): TGTGCCAGCAGCTTAAGCAGGGTCGAAAAACTGTTTTTT. This encodes CASSLSRVEKLFF.

The gene calls are TRBV4-1 and TRBJ2-7; D perhaps matches TRBD2 (6 bases). CDR1 MGHRA and CDR2 YSYEKL come from the germline V gene. V lost 1 base to trimming and J lost 0 bases, with 13 bases between them. The CDR3 consists of 16 residues. CDR3 coding DNA: TGCGCCAGCAGCCAAGTGGCTAGCGACTACTCCTACGAGCAGTACTTC. Protein product: CASSQVASDYSYEQYF.

This clonotype was detected a few times. This rearrangement joins TRBV19 to TRBJ2-3, with no clear D. Trimming shortened V by 3 bases and J by 3 bases, and 13 bases separated the two germline ends. The CDR3 contains 15 residues. Germline values: CDR1 LNHDA, CDR2 SQIVND (reference sequence). CDR3 sequence (DNA): TGTGCCAGTAGTATGGTTAGCCCCCCTACAGATACGCAGTATTTT. Translation gives CASSMVSPPTDTQYF.

This chain uses TRBV27 with TRBJ1-5; D possibly corresponds to TRBD1 (5 bases). The CDR3 sequence is 13 residues long. Trimming cost V 7 bases and J 10 bases, with 17 bases left between them. The germline V gene encodes CDR1 MNHEY and CDR2 SMNVEV (reference sequence). The CDR3 loop is CASTNRQGYPQHF. For the CDR3, the DNA is TGTGCCAGCACGAATCGGCAGGGATATCCCCAGCATTTT.

The sample holds a few counts of this clonotype. The CDR3 loop is CSARFAGTSRSYNEQFF. CDR3 sequence (DNA): TGCAGTGCTAGATTTGCAGGGACTAGCCGCTCCTACAATGAGCAGTTCTTC. The chain joins TRBV20-1 to TRBJ2-1, with 9 bases matching TRBD2. Germline lookup yields CDR1 DFQATT and CDR2 SNEGSKA (reference sequence). With 2 bases clipped from V and 0 bases from J, the junction kept 8 bases outside the gene matches. The CDR3 has 17 residues.

In the case of this clonotype: Relative to the germline gene, one junction end is altered; a read error may explain this. This chain uses TRBV19 with TRBJ1-3; unclear D gene. Germline CDR1 and CDR2: LNHDA and SQIVND (reference sequence). CDR3 size: 13 residues. Here the CDR3 DNA reads TGTGCCAGTAGTATGGGGTCTGGAAACACCACATATTTT. It encodes CASSMGSGNTTYF.

The chain links TRBV27 to TRBJ2-7; the match to TRBD2 covers 7 bases. This CDR3 has 15 amino acids. The ends lost 6 bases at V and 3 bases at J; junction bases unmatched: 11. Per the germline V gene, CDR1 is MNHEY and CDR2 is SMNVEV (reference sequence). The CDR3 coding sequence is TGTGCCAGCAGCCCGAGCGGGGAGATCGTCTACGAGCAGTACTTC. It translates to CASSPSGEIVYEQYF.

This clonotype has ten or more counts. Since a much larger clone is just one base distant, this may be a read error. CDR3 in DNA: TGTGCCAGCAGTTACGCCTACGAGCAGTACTTC. Translated: CASSYAYEQYF. The chain couples TRBV6-5 to TRBJ2-7; the D is unclear. Germline V lookup: CDR1 MNHEY, CDR2 SVGAGI. The CDR3 is 11 amino acids. Between the trimmed V and J ends, which lost 2 bases and 2 bases, there was a span of 1 base.

The chain is built from TRBV7-2 and TRBJ2-7, with D perhaps matching TRBD1 (5 bases). The CDR3 contains 14 residues. V was cut by 2 bases and J by 1 base, with 9 bases left in between. Germline assignment: CDR1 SGHTA and CDR2 FQGNSA. The CDR3 is CASSLTQGSYEQYF. Here the CDR3 DNA reads TGTGCCAGCAGCTTAACCCAGGGATCCTACGAGCAGTACTTC.

This clonotype showed up just a few times. The J gene is TRBJ2-5, the V gene TRBV6-2 or TRBV6-3, with D maybe TRBD2 (6 bases). Germline lookup yields CDR1 MNHEY and CDR2 SVGEGT. The CDR3 extends over 16 amino acids. Trimming took 0 bases from V and 5 from J, leaving 16 bases between them. The DNA for the CDR3 is TGTGCCAGCAGTTACTCGGCGGACGGAGGGCAGGAGACCCAGTACTTC. This encodes CASSYSADGGQETQYF.